This T cell receptor (beta chain) was identified in a study of shared clonotypes between healthy human individuals. The CDR3 sequence is 15 residues long. CDR1 and CDR2 from the germline V gene are SGHRS and YFSETQ. The V end lost 4 bases, the J end lost 3 bases, and 16 bases lay between the germline ends. Method: immunoSEQ multiplex PCR; TCRdb's copy keeps in-frame clones and lacks some. Among 2 million to 2.5 million clones listed, 93% were seen once. Material for sequencing was naive CD4+ T cells from PBMCs. Subset indicated: CD45RA+ positively selected. The chain is built from TRBV5-1 and TRBJ1-2; possibly TRBD1 for D (6 bases). The origin of this receptor is a man aged 18 to 30 in good health. Some clones in this sample may be carry-over from other donors' samples. CDR3 sequence reads: CASSGLGGADYGYTF. The CDR3 region has the DNA TGCGCCAGCAGCGGCCTCGGGGGGGCAGACTATGGCTACACCTTC.